This TCR beta chain was sequenced in a study of chemoradiotherapy in HPV16-positive cancers. Using immunoSEQ multiplex PCR, the repertoire was profiled, and TCRdb retains in-frame clones only, with some absent. The sample shows over 8,000 clones, roughly two thirds of them seen only once. Trimming took 6 bases from V and 5 from J; bases not matched to a gene: 11. CDR1 is LNHDA, CDR2 SQIVND, per germline (reference sequence). The CDR3 length is 16 residues. This chain links TRBV19 with TRBJ2-2; the match to TRBD1 covers 8 bases. This clonotype originated in a human donor with HPV-associated anogenital cancer. Sample collection was performed from a patient who underwent chemoradiotherapy. The CDR3 reads CASRSPGQDTTGELFF. In DNA form, the CDR3 reads TGTGCCAGTAGGTCACCGGGACAGGATACGACCGGGGAGCTGTTTTTT.